This TCR beta chain was retrieved from a study of regulatory T cells in long-lasting Graves disease. The germline CDR1 and CDR2 sequences are SGHTA and FQGNSA. The CDR3 extends over 14 amino acids. Germline trimming cut 6 bases from V and 5 bases from J; bases unmatched to any gene: 6. Time point noted: newly diagnosed GD, antithyroid drugs for less than 3 months. PBMCs provided the RNA from which the TCR library was made. Libraries of TCR beta came from iRepertoire HTBI primers plus Arm-PCR of CDR3 regions. TCRdb reprocessed the multiplex PCR reads with MiXCR, giving one entry per CDR3 protein. The sample lists 450,000 to 700,000 distinct CDR3 sequences; less than 15% were seen once. These data also formed part of another study, on T cells in Graves' hyperthyroidism and ophthalmopathy. From that study: Most expanded thyroid clonotypes above 0.001 also appeared in blood.

V gene TRBV7-2 combines with J gene TRBJ2-2; 7 bases fit TRBD1. The source is a man aged 25 to 40 with Graves disease. This specimen consisted of peripheral blood mononuclear cells (PBMCs), obtained at new diagnosis, from a patient treated with antithyroid drugs. The CDR3 region has the DNA TGTGCCAGCAGTCTAAACAGGGGAACCGGGGAGCTGTTTTTT. Amino acid sequence: CASSLNRGTGELFF.